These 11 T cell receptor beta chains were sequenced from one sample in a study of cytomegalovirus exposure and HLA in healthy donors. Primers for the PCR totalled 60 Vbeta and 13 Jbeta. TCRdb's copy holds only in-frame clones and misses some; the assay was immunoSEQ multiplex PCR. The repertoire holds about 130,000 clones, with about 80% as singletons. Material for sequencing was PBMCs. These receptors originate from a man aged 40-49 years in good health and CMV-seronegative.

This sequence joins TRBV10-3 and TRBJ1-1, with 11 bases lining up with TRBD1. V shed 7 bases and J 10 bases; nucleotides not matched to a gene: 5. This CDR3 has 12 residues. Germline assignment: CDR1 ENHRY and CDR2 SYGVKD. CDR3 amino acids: CAITDGTGGAFF. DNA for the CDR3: TGTGCCATCACTGACGGGACAGGGGGAGCTTTCTTT.

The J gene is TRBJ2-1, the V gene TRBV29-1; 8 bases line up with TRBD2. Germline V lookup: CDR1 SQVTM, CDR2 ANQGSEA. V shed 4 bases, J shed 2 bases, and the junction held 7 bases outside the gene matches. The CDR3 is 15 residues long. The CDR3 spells CSVGGGLGAYNEQFF. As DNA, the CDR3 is TGCAGCGTTGGGGGGGGACTAGGGGCCTACAATGAGCAGTTCTTC.

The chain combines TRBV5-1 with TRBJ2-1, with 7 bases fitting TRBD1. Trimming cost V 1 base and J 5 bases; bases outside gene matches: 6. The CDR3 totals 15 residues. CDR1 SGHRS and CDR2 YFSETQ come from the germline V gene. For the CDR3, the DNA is TGCGCCAGCAGCTTGCCGGGGACAGAAGACAATGAGCAGTTCTTC. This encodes CASSLPGTEDNEQFF.

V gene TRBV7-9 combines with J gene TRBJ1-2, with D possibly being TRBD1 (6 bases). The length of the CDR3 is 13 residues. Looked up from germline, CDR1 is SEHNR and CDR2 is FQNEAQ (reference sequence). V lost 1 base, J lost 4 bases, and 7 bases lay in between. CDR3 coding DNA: TGTGCCAGCAGCTTAGGGACAGTCTATGGCTACACCTTC. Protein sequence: CASSLGTVYGYTF.

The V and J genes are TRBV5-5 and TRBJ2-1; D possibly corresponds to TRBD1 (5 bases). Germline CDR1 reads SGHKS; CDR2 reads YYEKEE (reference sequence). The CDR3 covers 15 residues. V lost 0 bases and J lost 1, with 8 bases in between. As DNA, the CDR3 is TGTGCCAGCAGCTTGGGACAGCCGTCCTACAATGAGCAGTTCTTC. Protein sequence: CASSLGQPSYNEQFF.

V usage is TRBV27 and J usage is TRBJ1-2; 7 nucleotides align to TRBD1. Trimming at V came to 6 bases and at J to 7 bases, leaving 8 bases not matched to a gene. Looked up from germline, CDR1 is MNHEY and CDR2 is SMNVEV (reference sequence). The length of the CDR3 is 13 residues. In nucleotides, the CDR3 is TGTGCCAGCAGGAAACCAGGGGGAGGTGGCTACACCTTC. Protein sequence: CASRKPGGGGYTF.

As DNA, the CDR3 is TGTGCCAGCAGCTCAGGGACAGGGGTGGAAAAACTGTTTTTT. Its protein product is CASSSGTGVEKLFF. V and J are TRBV27 and TRBJ1-4, with 10 nucleotides matching TRBD1. CDR3 size: 14 residues. V was pared by 6 bases and J by 8 bases, with 6 bases of the junction left unmatched. Germline CDR1 reads MNHEY; CDR2 reads SMNVEV (reference sequence).

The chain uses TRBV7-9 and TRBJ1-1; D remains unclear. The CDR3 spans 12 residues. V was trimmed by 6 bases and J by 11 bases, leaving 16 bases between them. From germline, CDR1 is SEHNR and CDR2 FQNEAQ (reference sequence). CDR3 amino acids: CASSPLTKRAFF. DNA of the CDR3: TGTGCCAGCAGTCCTTTGACCAAGAGGGCTTTCTTT. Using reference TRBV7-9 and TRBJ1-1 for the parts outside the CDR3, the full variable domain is DTGVSQNPRHKITKRGQNVTFRCDPISEHNRLYWYRQTLGQGPEFLTYFQNEAQLEKSRLLSDRFSAERPKGSFSTLEIQRTEQGDSAMYLCASSPLTKRAFFGQGTRLTVV.

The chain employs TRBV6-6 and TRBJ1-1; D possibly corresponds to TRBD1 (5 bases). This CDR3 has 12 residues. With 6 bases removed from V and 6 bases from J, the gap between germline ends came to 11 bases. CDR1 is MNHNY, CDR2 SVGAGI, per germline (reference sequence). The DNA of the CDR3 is TGTGCCAGCAGCTATACAGGAGCTGAAGCTTTCTTT. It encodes CASSYTGAEAFF.

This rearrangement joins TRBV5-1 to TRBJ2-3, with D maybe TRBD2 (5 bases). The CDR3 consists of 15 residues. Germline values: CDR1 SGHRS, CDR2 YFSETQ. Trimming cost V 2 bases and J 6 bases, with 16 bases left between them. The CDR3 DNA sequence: TGCGCCAGCAGCTTCCAGCGGCCCCCGGGGGATACGCAGTATTTT. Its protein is CASSFQRPPGDTQYF. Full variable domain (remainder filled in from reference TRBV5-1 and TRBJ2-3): KAGVTQTPRYLIKTRGQQVTLSCSPISGHRSVSWYQQTPGQGLQFLFEYFSETQRNKGNFPGRFSGRQFSNSRSEMNVSTLELGDSALYLCASSFQRPPGDTQYFGPGTRLTVL.

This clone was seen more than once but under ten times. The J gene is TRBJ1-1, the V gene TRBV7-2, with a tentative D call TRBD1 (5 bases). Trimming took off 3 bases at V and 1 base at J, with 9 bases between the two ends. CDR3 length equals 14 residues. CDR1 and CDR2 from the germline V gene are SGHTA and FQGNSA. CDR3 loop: CASSLLTGNTEAFF. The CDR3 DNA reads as TGTGCCAGCAGCTTGCTCACAGGGAACACTGAAGCTTTCTTT.